This is a list of T cell receptor beta chains from one sample in a study of cytomegalovirus exposure and HLA in healthy donors. Using immunoSEQ multiplex PCR, the repertoire was profiled, and TCRdb retains in-frame clones only, with some absent. The sample lists roughly 200,000 clones; about 69% were seen once. Sequenced sample: PBMCs. Receptor source: a male donor in good health and CMV-seronegative. CDR3s include the opening cysteine and the closing phenylalanine or tryptophan. Fields, in order: J gene, V gene, D gene, clone size, CDR3 DNA, CDR3 protein. A D gene is named only where the DNA matches it firmly. Expanded clones are given a class, and other clones once, few, many or no size at all.

TRBJ1-5 TRBV30 NA NA TGTGCCTGGAGTACACAGGGCAATGAGCCCCAGCATTTT CAWSTQGNEPQHF
TRBJ1-5 TRBV30 TRBD1 NA TGTGCCTGGAACCCGGGACAGGGCAATCAGCCCCAGCATTTT CAWNPGQGNQPQHF
TRBJ2-5 TRBV18 NA NA TGTGCCAGCTCACAGACAACAGGGAACCAAGAGACCCAGTACTTC CASSQTTGNQETQYF
TRBJ2-7 TRBV7-9 NA few TGTGCCAGCAGCTGCCGGGACACCCCCTACGAGCAGTACTTC CASSCRDTPYEQYF
TRBJ2-7 TRBV9 NA NA TGTGCCAGCAGCCAGGACCCTGGTAGGGGACTTTACGAGCAGTACTTC CASSQDPGRGLYEQYF
TRBJ2-7 TRBV28 TRBD1 NA TGTGCCAGCAGCAATTACAGGGGCGAGCAGTACTTC CASSNYRGEQYF
TRBJ1-1 TRBV14 NA NA TGTGCCAGCAGCCAAGACCAAAACACTGAAGCTTTCTTT CASSQDQNTEAFF
TRBJ1-5 TRBV19 NA NA TGTGCCAGTAGTATTGCAGGGAGCAATCAGCCCCAGCATTTT CASSIAGSNQPQHF
TRBJ2-7 TRBV6-5 TRBD2 NA TGTGCCAGCAGTTCCCGGCGGACCGGGGGGTACGAGCAGTACTTC CASSSRRTGGYEQYF
TRBJ2-7 TRBV10-3 NA NA TGTGCCATCAGGTCACGGTATGGTGCCTACGAGCAGTACTTC CAIRSRYGAYEQYF
TRBJ2-7 TRBV9 NA NA TGTGCCAGCAGCGCATCAGGGGGCGGGGGCCACGAGCAGTACTTC CASSASGGGGHEQYF
TRBJ2-2 TRBV9 NA few TGTGCCAGCAGCGTAGGTAAATTCAGTCAGGGAGAGCTGTTTTTT CASSVGKFSQGELFF
TRBJ1-1 TRBV2 TRBD1 NA TGTGCCAGTGAGACAGGGGGTTCGAGTTTTGCCACTGAAGCTTTCTTT CASETGGSSFATEAFF
TRBJ1-1 TRBV4-1 TRBD1 NA TGCGCCAGCAGCCAGCCCGGGGACAGGCACATGAACACTGAAGCTTTCTTT CASSQPGDRHMNTEAFF
TRBJ2-1 TRBV9 TRBD2 once TGTGCCAGCAGCGAACTAGCGGTGCCGAACAATGAGCAGTTCTTC CASSELAVPNNEQFF
TRBJ1-1 TRBV7-2 TRBD1 NA TGTGCCAGCAGCCCGACGGGGGACAGACTTGAAGCTTTCTTT CASSPTGDRLEAFF
TRBJ1-2 TRBV30 NA NA TGTGCCTGGAGTCCAGGGTTGTACTATGGCTACACCTTC CAWSPGLYYGYTF
TRBJ1-5 TRBV30 NA NA TGTGCCTGGAGTGAAAGAGGGGGTCAGCCCCAGCATTTT CAWSERGGQPQHF
TRBJ2-7 TRBV2 NA NA TGTGCCAGCAGCGACACCGAGCAGTACTTC CASSDTEQYF
TRBJ2-1 TRBV11-2 NA NA TGTGCCAGCAGCTTAGTTCCTAGCTCCTACAATGAGCAGTTCTTC CASSLVPSSYNEQFF
TRBJ2-7 TRBV5-1 NA NA TGCGCCAGCAGCTACACAGCCTACGAGCAGTACTTC CASSYTAYEQYF
TRBJ2-1 TRBV7-3 NA NA TGTGCCAGCAGCTTAATGGGTCGGGACAATGAGCAGTTCTTC CASSLMGRDNEQFF
TRBJ2-6 TRBV6-1 TRBD2 few TGTGCCAGCAGGGGGGGGAGGGCTGGGGCCAACGTCCTGACTTTC CASRGGRAGANVLTF
TRBJ1-2 TRBV19 TRBD1 NA TGTGCCAGCGATCGCCGGGACAGGAGGGATGGCTACACCTTC CASDRRDRRDGYTF
TRBJ1-2 TRBV28 NA NA TGTGCCAGCAGTCCGGACACCAGCGGGAATGGCTACACCTTC CASSPDTSGNGYTF
TRBJ2-4 TRBV2 TRBD1 NA TGTGCCAGCAGGGACCCGGGACAGGGCAAAAACATTCAGTACTTC CASRDPGQGKNIQYF
TRBJ1-1 TRBV5-5 TRBD1 NA TGTGCCAGCAGCGAGTTCGGGACAGGAAACACTGAAGCTTTCTTT CASSEFGTGNTEAFF
TRBJ2-1 TRBV28 TRBD2 NA TGTGCCAGCAGCCCTGCCGTCATAGCGGGAGTCAATGAGCAGTTCTTC CASSPAVIAGVNEQFF
TRBJ2-1 TRBV7-6 TRBD2 few TGTGCCAGCAGCCCCAGCGGGGGGGAAGTCTACAATGAGCAGTTCTTC CASSPSGGEVYNEQFF
TRBJ1-2 TRBV29-1 NA NA TGCAGCGGTCTAATATTACAGTCTCGAGCTAACTATGGCTACACCTTC CSGLILQSRANYGYTF
TRBJ2-2 TRBV25-1 TRBD2 NA TGTGCCAGCCGACTAGCGGGGGGCTCGAACACCGGGGAGCTGTTTTTT CASRLAGGSNTGELFF
TRBJ1-5 TRBV7-9 NA NA TGTGCCAGCAGCTTGGGCTGGGGCGGTCAGCCCCAGCATTTT CASSLGWGGQPQHF
TRBJ2-5 TRBV5-1 NA NA TGCGCCAGCAGCTATGGACAGCAAGAGACCCAGTACTTC CASSYGQQETQYF
TRBJ2-5 TRBV5-4 TRBD2 NA TGTGCCAGCAGCGCTGCCGGGAGGGAAGAGACCCAGTACTTC CASSAAGREETQYF
TRBJ1-1 TRBV6-5 TRBD1 few TGTGCCAGCAGGGGACAGGGTATGAACACTGAAGCTTTCTTT CASRGQGMNTEAFF
TRBJ1-2 TRBV4-1 NA once TGCGCCAGCAGCCAAGATGGGCAGGGCGTTATGGGCTATGGCTACACCTTC CASSQDGQGVMGYGYTF
TRBJ1-5 TRBV6-5 NA NA TGTGCCAGCAGTTACTCAGCAGGGGGCAATCAGCCCCAGCATTTT CASSYSAGGNQPQHF
TRBJ1-2 TRBV5-1 NA NA TGCGCCAGCAGCTTGGGCAACACAGGGTTGGGGGACTATGGCTACACCTTC CASSLGNTGLGDYGYTF
TRBJ1-4 TRBV11-2 NA NA TGTGCCAGCAGCTTAGCCCCAGGGATGGAGGAAAAACTGTTTTTT CASSLAPGMEEKLFF
TRBJ2-3 TRBV28 NA NA TGTGCCAGCAGTCTCACTAGCACACATACGCAGTATTTT CASSLTSTHTQYF
TRBJ2-1 TRBV19 NA NA TGTGCCAGTAGTATCAGAACCGGGATCTACAATGAGCAGTTCTTC CASSIRTGIYNEQFF
TRBJ2-7 TRBV25-1 TRBD1 NA TGTGCCAGCAGTACAGGGGTTTACGAGCAGTACTTC CASSTGVYEQYF
TRBJ2-3 TRBV7-3 NA once TGTGCCAGCAGCTCAATTTTCACAGATACGCAGTATTTT CASSSIFTDTQYF
TRBJ2-1 TRBV7-9 NA NA TGTGCCAGCAGCTTAGGAGGGCTAGCTGTCAATGAGCAGTTCTTC CASSLGGLAVNEQFF
TRBJ1-1 TRBV10-2 NA NA TGCGCCAGCAGTGACGAGGGCCGGGGGAACACTGAAGCTTTCTTT CASSDEGRGNTEAFF